This paragraph covers one T cell receptor (beta chain) sequence. This CDR3 has 14 residues. V trimming: 5 bases; J trimming: 0 bases; junction bases outside the gene matches: 2. Germline loops: CDR1 LNHDA, CDR2 SQIVND (reference sequence). This specimen belongs to a study of blood T cell repertoires in COVID-19. Libraries were prepared by immunoSEQ multiplex PCR; TCRdb keeps only in-frame clonotypes and omits some of them. The table shows 370,000 or so clones, with roughly 86% occurring only once. The sequence was obtained from a man aged 25 to 40 who had recovered from COVID-19. The chain links TRBV19 to TRBJ1-1, with TRBD1 identical over 8 bases. Specimen: PBMCs or T cells enriched from blood (not recorded which). CDR3 region: CASSLQGVNTEAFF. Here the CDR3 DNA reads TGTGCCAGTAGTCTACAGGGGGTGAACACTGAAGCTTTCTTT. Together with reference TRBV19 and TRBJ1-1, the CDR3 gives the full variable domain: DGGITQSPKYLFRKEGQNVTLSCEQNLNHDAMYWYRQDPGQGLRLIYYSQIVNDFQKGDIAEGYSVSREKKESFPLTVTSAQKNPTAFYLCASSLQGVNTEAFFGQGTRLTVV.